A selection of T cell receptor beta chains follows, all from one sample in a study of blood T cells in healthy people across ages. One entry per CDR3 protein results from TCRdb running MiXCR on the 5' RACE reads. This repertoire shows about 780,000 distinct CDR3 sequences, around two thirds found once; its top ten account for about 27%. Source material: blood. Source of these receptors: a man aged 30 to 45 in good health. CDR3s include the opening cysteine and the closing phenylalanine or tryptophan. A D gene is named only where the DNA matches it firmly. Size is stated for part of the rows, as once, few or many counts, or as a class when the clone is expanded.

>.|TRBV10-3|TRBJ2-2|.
TGTGCCATCGTTCGGGGGAACACCGGGGAGCTGTTTTTT
CAIVRGNTGELFF
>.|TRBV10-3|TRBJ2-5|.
TGTGCCATCAGGGACAATCAGGAGGAGACCCAGTACTTC
CAIRDNQEETQYF
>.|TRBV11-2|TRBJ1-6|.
TGTGCCAGCGGGTTACGGGAAGAGAATTCACCCCTCCACTTT
CASGLREENSPLHF
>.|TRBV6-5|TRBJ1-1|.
TGTGCCAGCAAGCGACAGAAGAACACTGAAGCTTTCTTT
CASKRQKNTEAFF
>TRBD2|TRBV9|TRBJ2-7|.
TGTGCCAGCAGCGTAGGAGTAGCGGGGGGGACGTACGAGCAGTACTTC
CASSVGVAGGTYEQYF
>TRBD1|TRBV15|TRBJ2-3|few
TGTGCCACCAGCAGACTATTACAGGGGGCAGTAGATACGCAGTATTTT
CATSRLLQGAVDTQYF
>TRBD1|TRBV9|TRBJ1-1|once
TGTGCCAGCAGCGTAGTACCAGGGGGGTGGGCTGAAGCTTTCTTT
CASSVVPGGWAEAFF
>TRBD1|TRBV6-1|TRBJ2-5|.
TGTGCCAGCAGAGGGGCCGGAAACAGGGGGCGTGGAGAGACCCAGTACTTC
CASRGAGNRGRGETQYF
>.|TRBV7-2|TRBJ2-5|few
TGTGCCAGCAGCCCCTCGAGATCCGTCCTCCAAGAGACCCAGTACTTC
CASSPSRSVLQETQYF
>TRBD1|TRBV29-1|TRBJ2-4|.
TGCAGCGTTGATGCGACAGGGGAGCAGTACTTC
CSVDATGEQYF
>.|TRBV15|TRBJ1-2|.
TGTGCCACCAGCAGGCGGACGGCCTATGGCTACACCTTC
CATSRRTAYGYTF
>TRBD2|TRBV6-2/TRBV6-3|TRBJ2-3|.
TGTGCCAGCAGCTTACTAGCGGGAGATCCTCCTACGCAGTATTTT
CASSLLAGDPPTQYF
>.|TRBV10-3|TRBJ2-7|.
TGTGCCATCAGTGAGCCAGCGTTCGGGACATTGGTATACGAGCAGTACTTC
CAISEPAFGTLVYEQYF
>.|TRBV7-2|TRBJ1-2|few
TGTGCCAGCAGCAGGCCGGGCCCTAACTATGGCTACACCTTC
CASSRPGPNYGYTF
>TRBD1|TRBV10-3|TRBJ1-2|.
TGTGCCATCAGTCAACAGGGGGCGGACGATGGCTACACCTTC
CAISQQGADDGYTF
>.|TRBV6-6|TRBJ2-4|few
TGTGCCAGCAGTTACCGGGAAGAAAACATTCAGTACTTC
CASSYREENIQYF
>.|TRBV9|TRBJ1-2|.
TGTGCCAGCAGCGTAGGATTTGGAGCAGCGAACTATGGCTACACCTTC
CASSVGFGAANYGYTF